The rows below give T cell receptor beta chains drawn from one sample of a study of CD4+ T cells in melanoma. Some clones are missing from TCRdb's copy, which holds only in-frame ones; the method was immunoSEQ multiplex PCR. The sample lists more than 110,000 clones; about nine tenths were seen once. The receptors derive from a human donor with melanoma. Each CDR3 is given with its conserved first and last residue. Each record gives: J gene, clone size, V gene, D gene, CDR3 protein, CDR3 DNA. D genes are given only for firm matches. Not all rows give a size; the values are once, few, many and, for expanded clones, a class.

TRBJ2-5,.,TRBV6-5,.,CASNKLGPIGPQYF,TGTGCCAGCAATAAGTTAGGACCGATTGGGCCCCAGTACTTC
TRBJ1-1,.,TRBV7-6,TRBD1,CASSSRVRGQTNTEAFF,TGTGCCAGCAGCTCGAGAGTCAGGGGACAGACGAACACTGAAGCTTTCTTT
TRBJ1-1,.,TRBV6-6,.,CASRLRLGTNTEAFF,TGTGCCAGCAGACTGCGATTGGGGACGAACACTGAAGCTTTCTTT
TRBJ2-7,.,TRBV9,TRBD2,CASSVGTSGDSGEQYF,TGTGCCAGCAGCGTTGGGACTAGCGGGGATTCGGGCGAGCAGTACTTC
TRBJ2-2,.,TRBV4-1,.,CASSQENTARALANTGELFF,TGCGCCAGCAGCCAAGAAAATACGGCCAGGGCACTTGCGAACACCGGGGAGCTGTTTTTT
TRBJ1-6,.,TRBV18,.,CASSLSDRPNSPLHF,TGTGCCAGCTCCCTATCGGACCGTCCAAATTCACCCCTCCACTTT
TRBJ1-4,once,TRBV6-5,.,CASSYSGTTGKLFF,TGTGCCAGCAGTTACTCCGGTACTACTGGAAAACTGTTTTTT
TRBJ2-7,once,TRBV5-1,.,CASSLLGGSYEQYF,TGCGCCAGCAGCTTGTTAGGGGGGTCCTACGAGCAGTACTTC
TRBJ2-1,.,TRBV10-3,TRBD2,CAISDSGDNEQFF,TGTGCCATCAGTGATAGCGGGGACAATGAGCAGTTCTTC
TRBJ2-7,.,TRBV9,.,CASSGKSSLYEQYF,TGTGCCAGTTCGGGGAAGTCCTCCCTTTACGAGCAGTACTTC
TRBJ2-3,.,TRBV6-5,.,CASSALQGTDTQYF,TGTGCCAGCAGTGCGTTACAGGGCACAGATACGCAGTATTTT
TRBJ2-2,few,TRBV4-1,TRBD2,CASSQERLAGVANTGELFF,TGCGCCAGCAGCCAAGAGAGACTAGCGGGGGTCGCGAACACCGGGGAGCTGTTTTTT
TRBJ1-2,.,TRBV5-1,TRBD1,CASSLGQGALYGYTF,TGCGCCAGCAGCTTGGGGCAGGGGGCACTCTATGGCTACACCTTC
TRBJ2-5,.,TRBV5-4,.,CASSLGLGSETQYF,TGTGCCAGCAGCTTGGGACTGGGATCGGAGACCCAGTACTTC
TRBJ1-1,.,TRBV29-1,.,CSAAEPGEAFF,TGCAGCGCGGCAGAGCCCGGAGAAGCTTTCTTT
TRBJ2-5,once,TRBV9,.,CASSVGSRGDAQYF,TGTGCCAGCAGCGTAGGTTCAAGGGGGGACGCCCAGTACTTC
TRBJ1-1,.,TRBV10-3,.,CAISGQRRGTEAFF,TGTGCCATCTCCGGACAGAGGCGGGGCACTGAAGCTTTCTTT
TRBJ1-3,.,TRBV18,.,CASSPQGSGNTIYF,TGTGCCAGCTCACCACAGGGCTCTGGAAACACCATATATTTT
TRBJ1-1,.,TRBV6-6,TRBD1,CASRPAQGGETEAFF,TGTGCCAGCAGACCGGCCCAGGGGGGTGAAACTGAAGCTTTCTTT
TRBJ2-1,.,TRBV5-1,.,CASSLGQSHNEQFF,TGCGCCAGCAGCTTGGGACAGAGTCACAATGAGCAGTTCTTC
TRBJ2-2,.,TRBV11-2,.,CASSLRNDGELFF,TGTGCCAGCAGCTTACGTAACGACGGGGAGCTGTTTTTT
TRBJ2-6,once,TRBV5-1,.,CASSLYRDTGPISGANVLTF,TGCGCCAGCAGCTTATACAGGGACACGGGACCCATATCTGGGGCCAACGTCCTGACTTTC
TRBJ2-5,.,TRBV6-1,.,CASSEQGYSQYF,TGTGCCAGCAGTGAACAGGGGTATTCCCAGTACTTC
TRBJ1-5,.,TRBV6-1,TRBD1,CASSAGTGRVNQPQHF,TGTGCCAGCAGTGCCGGGACAGGGAGAGTGAATCAGCCCCAGCATTTT
TRBJ1-1,.,TRBV11-2,.,CASSLKGTGEAFF,TGTGCCAGCAGCTTAAAAGGGACGGGTGAAGCTTTCTTT
TRBJ1-2,.,TRBV9,.,CASSEAPPDGYTF,TGTGCCAGCAGCGAGGCCCCCCCAGATGGCTACACCTTC
TRBJ2-7,.,TRBV14,.,CASSQLGIPYEQYF,TGTGCCAGCAGCCAGCTGGGCATACCCTACGAGCAGTACTTC
TRBJ2-5,.,TRBV11-2,.,CASSGGTSTFRETQYF,TGTGCCAGCAGCGGAGGGACCTCGACATTCCGAGAGACCCAGTACTTC
TRBJ1-1,.,TRBV6-1,.,CASSEIGGYTEAFF,TGTGCCAGCAGTGAAATCGGGGGATACACTGAAGCTTTCTTT
TRBJ1-1,.,TRBV2,.,CASTRTLNTEAFF,TGTGCCAGCACCAGGACCCTGAACACTGAAGCTTTCTTT
TRBJ1-3,.,TRBV5-1,.,CASSLESVGSGNTIYF,TGCGCCAGCAGCTTGGAATCGGTCGGAAGCGGAAACACCATATATTTT
TRBJ1-2,.,TRBV18,TRBD1,CASSPDRTGYTF,TGTGCCAGCTCACCGGACAGGACCGGCTACACCTTC
TRBJ1-5,once,TRBV21-1,.,CASSKFTPDYTGTGYNQPQHF,TGTGCCAGCAGCAAATTCACCCCCGATTACACCGGGACAGGGTACAATCAGCCCCAGCATTTT
TRBJ2-7,once,TRBV27,.,CASGWEEQYF,TGTGCCAGCGGGTGGGAGGAGCAGTACTTC
TRBJ2-7,.,TRBV9,.,CASSNTAYEQYF,TGTGCCAGCAGCAATACAGCCTACGAGCAGTACTTC
TRBJ1-6,.,TRBV18,.,CASSGQYNSPLHF,TGTGCCAGCTCGGGGCAGTATAATTCACCCCTCCACTTT
TRBJ2-7,once,TRBV7-9,.,CASSLGGQVYEQYF,TGTGCCAGCAGCCTTGGGGGGCAGGTCTACGAGCAGTACTTC
TRBJ1-1,.,TRBV5-5,.,CASSEIETEAFF,TGTGCCAGCAGCGAAATAGAGACTGAAGCTTTCTTT
TRBJ2-3,.,TRBV27,.,CASSSKRGNTDTQYF,TGTGCCAGCAGTAGCAAACGTGGGAACACAGATACGCAGTATTTT
TRBJ1-1,.,TRBV6-5,.,CASSWAEDTEAFF,TGTGCCAGCAGTTGGGCAGAGGACACTGAAGCTTTCTTT
TRBJ2-7,.,TRBV4-1,TRBD2,CASSRSGGDYEQYF,TGCGCCAGCAGCCGTAGCGGGGGGGACTACGAGCAGTACTTC
TRBJ2-2,.,TRBV6-6,.,CASSATGSAGELFF,TGTGCCAGCAGTGCTACAGGGTCCGCCGGGGAGCTGTTTTTT
TRBJ2-7,.,TRBV5-1,TRBD1,CASRSYPGTGGTDSYEQYF,TGCGCCAGCAGATCGTACCCTGGGACAGGGGGAACCGACTCCTACGAGCAGTACTTC
TRBJ1-2,.,TRBV27,.,CASSLSAGPNYGYTF,TGTGCCAGCAGTTTATCGGCGGGACCCAACTATGGCTACACCTTC
TRBJ2-1,.,TRBV20-1,.,CSARYFDEQFF,TGCAGTGCTAGATACTTCGATGAGCAGTTCTTC
TRBJ1-6,.,TRBV18,.,CASSPSGGGNNSPLHF,TGTGCCAGCTCACCTTCCGGGGGCGGGAATAATTCACCCCTCCACTTT
TRBJ2-7,.,TRBV19,.,CASSPTWGSYEQYF,TGTGCCAGTAGCCCCACGTGGGGCAGCTACGAGCAGTACTTC
TRBJ2-3,.,TRBV11-2,.,CASSTGMDTQYF,TGTGCCAGCAGCACAGGGATGGATACGCAGTATTTT
TRBJ2-3,.,TRBV5-6,TRBD2,CASSVRLLAGASTDTQYF,TGTGCCAGCAGCGTCCGACTGTTAGCGGGGGCTAGCACAGATACGCAGTATTTT
TRBJ1-1,.,TRBV5-1,.,CASSLGSANTEAFF,TGCGCCAGCAGCTTGGGGTCGGCGAACACTGAAGCTTTCTTT
TRBJ1-1,.,TRBV7-2,TRBD1,CASRTGAVKFEAFF,TGTGCCAGCAGAACAGGGGCTGTGAAGTTTGAAGCTTTCTTT
TRBJ2-5,.,TRBV30,TRBD2,CAWSPKGTSSETQYF,TGTGCCTGGAGCCCAAAAGGGACTAGCTCGGAGACCCAGTACTTC
TRBJ2-1,.,TRBV5-1,TRBD1,CASSLEDREYNEQFF,TGCGCCAGCAGCTTGGAGGACAGGGAATACAATGAGCAGTTCTTC
TRBJ1-1,.,TRBV5-6,.,CASSLIGGLNTEAFF,TGTGCCAGCAGCTTGATCGGGGGCCTGAACACTGAAGCTTTCTTT
TRBJ2-3,few,TRBV5-1,.,CASSTVGGSTDTQYF,TGCGCCAGCAGCACCGTGGGGGGTAGCACAGATACGCAGTATTTT